This is a list of T cell receptor beta chains from one sample in a study of shared clonotypes between healthy human individuals. Produced via immunoSEQ multiplex PCR; TCRdb's table is partial and in-frame only. The table has roughly 2,300,000 clones, 85% to 95% seen once; the top ten hold 0.37%. The sequenced sample was naive CD4+ T cells from PBMCs. The receptors derive from a young man in good health. Some clones in this sample may be carry-over from other donors' samples. CDR3s include the opening cysteine and the closing phenylalanine or tryptophan. D genes are given only for firm matches. The size field is filled for only some rows; it gives once, few, many or a size class.

clone size	J gene	D gene	V gene	CDR3 protein	CDR3 DNA
.	TRBJ2-1	TRBD2	TRBV4-1	CASSQLGLAAYNEQFF	TGCGCCAGCAGCCAACTGGGGCTAGCGGCTTACAATGAGCAGTTCTTC
.	TRBJ1-4	.	TRBV6-6	CASSHGGSGEKLFF	TGTGCCAGCAGCCACGGGGGTTCGGGTGAAAAACTGTTTTTT
.	TRBJ2-2	.	TRBV7-2	CASSSATVNTGELFF	TGTGCCAGCAGCTCGGCGACAGTGAACACCGGGGAGCTGTTTTTT
.	TRBJ2-7	.	TRBV29-1	CSAGTPSSYEQYF	TGCAGCGCCGGGACACCCAGCTCCTACGAGCAGTACTTC
.	TRBJ2-7	TRBD1	TRBV5-1	CASSPWTGASYEQYF	TGCGCCAGCAGCCCTTGGACAGGGGCTTCCTACGAGCAGTACTTC
few	TRBJ1-2	.	TRBV6-5	CASRSNYGYTF	TGTGCCAGCAGGTCTAACTATGGCTACACCTTC
.	TRBJ2-1	TRBD2	TRBV30	CAWSVTSGQGQFF	TGTGCCTGGAGTGTGACTAGCGGTCAGGGGCAGTTCTTC
once	TRBJ2-5	.	TRBV7-2	CASSLGQGRQTQYF	TGTGCCAGCAGCTTAGGTCAGGGGCGGCAGACCCAGTACTTC
.	TRBJ2-5	TRBD2	TRBV30	CAWSDQRRSLAGLQETQYF	TGTGCCTGGAGTGACCAGCGGAGATCACTAGCGGGCCTACAAGAGACCCAGTACTTC
.	TRBJ2-5	TRBD1	TRBV19	CASSIHPYRQGQETQYF	TGTGCCAGTAGTATCCATCCCTATAGACAGGGACAAGAGACCCAGTACTTC
.	TRBJ2-7	.	TRBV27	CASSLVDATYEQYF	TGTGCCAGCAGTTTGGTGGACGCCACCTACGAGCAGTACTTC
.	TRBJ1-6	.	TRBV30	CAWSRKGASSYNSPLHF	TGTGCCTGGAGTCGAAAAGGGGCCAGCTCCTATAATTCACCCCTCCACTTT
few	TRBJ1-5	.	TRBV5-4	CASSVQGISQPQHF	TGTGCCAGCAGCGTACAGGGTATAAGTCAGCCCCAGCATTTT
.	TRBJ2-1	.	TRBV9	CASSVGRDEQFF	TGTGCCAGCAGCGTAGGCCGCGATGAGCAGTTCTTC
.	TRBJ1-1	.	TRBV28	CASSLPTGITEAFF	TGTGCCAGCAGTTTACCGACAGGAATTACTGAAGCTTTCTTT
.	TRBJ1-1	TRBD1	TRBV30	CAWDQGAGTEAFF	TGTGCCTGGGACCAGGGGGCGGGCACTGAAGCTTTCTTT
.	TRBJ1-1	TRBD1	TRBV4-2	CASSRRSQGVTEAFF	TGTGCCAGCAGCCGAAGGAGTCAGGGGGTCACTGAAGCTTTCTTT
.	TRBJ2-7	TRBD2	TRBV5-1	CASSWSGTLYEQYF	TGCGCCAGCAGCTGGAGCGGGACTCTCTACGAGCAGTACTTC
.	TRBJ2-7	.	TRBV30	CAWRVGARYEQYF	TGTGCCTGGAGGGTAGGGGCGCGGTACGAGCAGTACTTC
.	TRBJ1-1	TRBD1	TRBV27	CASTRTGDMGEAFF	TGTGCCAGCACCAGGACAGGGGATATGGGTGAAGCTTTCTTT
once	TRBJ2-7	TRBD2	TRBV7-2	CASSLATPGLASGKRIGVEQYF	TGTGCCAGCAGCTTAGCAACCCCCGGGTTGGCTAGCGGGAAAAGGATTGGGGTCGAGCAGTACTTC
few	TRBJ1-5	.	TRBV28	CASSLLDQPQHF	TGTGCCAGCAGTTTATTGGATCAGCCCCAGCATTTT
.	TRBJ2-1	TRBD2	TRBV5-1	CASSIGTSGRASLFF	TGCGCCAGCAGCATCGGGACTAGCGGGAGGGCCAGTTTGTTCTTC
.	TRBJ1-1	.	TRBV6-1	CASKLDRLPNTEAFF	TGTGCCAGTAAACTGGACAGACTCCCGAACACTGAAGCTTTCTTT
.	TRBJ2-5	.	TRBV7-2	CASSLDSNLIQEAQYF	TGTGCCAGCAGCTTAGACTCCAATCTGATTCAAGAGGCCCAGTACTTC
.	TRBJ1-5	TRBD1	TRBV27	CASSTTGQGTLWRQPQHF	TGTGCCAGCAGTACGACGGGACAGGGGACCCTTTGGAGACAGCCCCAGCATTTT
.	TRBJ2-2	.	TRBV25-1	CASSDAGETGELFF	TGTGCCAGCAGTGACGCAGGGGAAACCGGGGAGCTGTTTTTT
.	TRBJ2-5	.	TRBV18	CASSPGLQETQYF	TGTGCCAGCTCACCAGGGCTCCAAGAGACCCAGTACTTC
.	TRBJ1-4	.	TRBV6-5	CASSLSGTNEKLFF	TGTGCCAGCAGTCTCTCGGGAACTAATGAAAAACTGTTTTTT
.	TRBJ1-2	.	TRBV28	CASSLMRGARGYTF	TGTGCCAGCAGTTTAATGAGGGGGGCGCGGGGCTACACCTTC
.	TRBJ1-4	.	TRBV28	CASSSHGLVTGKEKLFF	TGTGCCAGCAGTTCCCACGGGTTGGTCACAGGGAAGGAAAAACTGTTTTTT
.	TRBJ2-2	TRBD1	TRBV5-1	CASSWGTGNTGELFF	TGCGCCAGCAGCTGGGGGACAGGAAACACCGGGGAGCTGTTTTTT
.	TRBJ2-1	.	TRBV29-1	CSFLLSSASHNEQFF	TGCAGCTTCCTGCTCTCTAGCGCCAGTCACAATGAGCAGTTCTTC
few	TRBJ1-1	TRBD1	TRBV11-1	CASSSRDRLWDTEAFF	TGTGCCAGCAGTAGCCGGGACAGGTTATGGGACACTGAAGCTTTCTTT
.	TRBJ2-7	.	TRBV7-9	CASSQTPAYEQYF	TGTGCCAGCAGCCAGACGCCTGCCTACGAGCAGTACTTC
.	TRBJ2-1	.	TRBV29-1	CSVVRSLGNEQFF	TGCAGCGTTGTCAGGTCCCTGGGGAATGAGCAGTTCTTC
.	TRBJ2-5	.	TRBV5-1	CASSLGQEQETQYF	TGCGCCAGCAGCTTGGGACAGGAGCAAGAGACCCAGTACTTC
once	TRBJ1-4	TRBD1	TRBV6-5	CASSRTGANEKLFF	TGTGCCAGCAGCCGGACAGGGGCTAATGAAAAACTGTTTTTT
.	TRBJ2-7	.	TRBV18	CASSQNREAYEQYF	TGTGCCAGCTCACAGAACCGGGAAGCCTACGAGCAGTACTTC
.	TRBJ2-7	.	TRBV5-6	CASSSDRTPWSEQYF	TGTGCCAGCAGCTCTGACAGGACCCCCTGGAGCGAGCAGTACTTC
.	TRBJ2-3	TRBD2	TRBV29-1	CSVELAGGPDTQYF	TGCAGCGTTGAACTAGCGGGAGGGCCAGATACGCAGTATTTT
.	TRBJ1-2	.	TRBV7-3	CASSPGAGERLYGYTF	TGTGCCAGCAGCCCGGGGGCAGGGGAAAGGCTCTATGGCTACACCTTC